Listed below are T cell receptor beta chains from one sample, sequenced in a study of blood T cells in healthy people across ages. A single record per CDR3 protein comes from TCRdb applying MiXCR to the 5' RACE reads. The sample has approximately 900,000 distinct CDR3 sequences, around 49% seen once. Sequencing was carried out using blood. These receptors originate from a man aged 25 to 40 in good health. Both conserved end residues are part of each CDR3. D genes are given only for firm matches. The listing skips clone size in some rows; elsewhere it reads once, few, many or a size class.

J gene	CDR3 length	D gene	clone size	V gene	CDR3 protein	CDR3 DNA
TRBJ2-1	19	TRBD2	.	TRBV6-5	CASSYSGGLAGGPDNEQFF	TGTGCCAGCAGTTACTCGGGAGGACTAGCGGGGGGACCCGACAATGAGCAGTTCTTC
TRBJ2-2	15	.	.	TRBV7-2	CASSLDRVQTGELFF	TGTGCCAGCAGCTTAGACAGGGTTCAAACCGGGGAGCTGTTTTTT
TRBJ2-7	14	.	.	TRBV4-1	CASSQAMLLYEQYF	TGCGCCAGCAGCCAAGCTATGCTTTTATACGAGCAGTACTTC
TRBJ1-2	11	.	.	TRBV29-1	CSVLENYGYTF	TGCAGCGTTTTGGAGAACTATGGCTACACCTTC
TRBJ2-7	15	TRBD1	.	TRBV6-5	CASSYSTGQIYEQYF	TGTGCCAGCAGTTACTCGACAGGGCAGATCTACGAGCAGTACTTC
TRBJ2-3	16	TRBD2	.	TRBV20-1	CSARRGTSGGTDTQYF	TGCAGTGCACGGCGGGGTACTAGCGGGGGCACAGATACGCAGTATTTT
TRBJ1-1	15	.	many	TRBV6-2/TRBV6-3	CASRDATGSNTEAFF	TGTGCCAGCAGAGACGCGACAGGATCGAACACTGAAGCTTTCTTT
TRBJ2-1	12	.	few	TRBV6-2/TRBV6-3	CASSQGTNEQFF	TGTGCCAGCAGTCAGGGAACCAATGAGCAGTTCTTC
TRBJ2-3	13	TRBD1	.	TRBV29-1	CSVEKGGGDTQYF	TGCAGCGTTGAGAAAGGGGGCGGTGATACGCAGTATTTT
TRBJ2-3	15	.	few	TRBV10-3	CAITKTRGSTDTQYF	TGTGCCATCACCAAGACCAGGGGTTCCACAGATACGCAGTATTTT
TRBJ2-3	14	.	.	TRBV4-1	CASSPVGDADTQYF	TGCGCCAGCAGCCCCGTGGGGGACGCAGATACGCAGTATTTT
TRBJ1-2	14	.	.	TRBV27	CASSLSLGVGGYTF	TGTGCCAGCAGTTTATCGCTGGGGGTAGGAGGCTACACCTTC
TRBJ2-1	15	.	.	TRBV20-1	CSARDPRTSGNEQFF	TGCAGTGCTAGAGATCCCCGGACTTCAGGCAATGAGCAGTTCTTC
TRBJ2-5	15	.	few	TRBV20-1	CSARDKGDRQETQYF	TGCAGTGCTAGAGATAAGGGGGACCGCCAAGAGACCCAGTACTTC
TRBJ2-5	16	TRBD1	few	TRBV7-2	CASSLAGTGGQETQYF	TGTGCCAGCAGCTTAGCCGGGACAGGGGGTCAAGAGACCCAGTACTTC
TRBJ1-2	14	.	few	TRBV2	CASSERGLGYGYTF	TGTGCCAGCAGTGAACGGGGGCTGGGGTATGGCTACACCTTC
TRBJ2-1	15	.	.	TRBV5-1	CASSSRTGTFNEQFF	TGCGCCAGCAGCTCTCGGACGGGAACCTTCAATGAGCAGTTCTTC
TRBJ1-1	11	TRBD1	.	TRBV20-1	CSAGDRERSFF	TGCAGTGCGGGGGACAGGGAGAGATCTTTCTTT
TRBJ1-2	15	TRBD1	.	TRBV4-2	CASSQGLDRGVGYTF	TGTGCCAGCAGCCAGGGATTGGACAGGGGCGTTGGCTACACCTTC
TRBJ1-5	12	TRBD1	.	TRBV6-2/TRBV6-3	CASTQGGEPQHF	TGTGCCAGCACGCAGGGGGGGGAGCCCCAGCATTTT
TRBJ1-5	12	.	.	TRBV5-6	CASSFSSGPQHF	TGTGCCAGCAGCTTTTCGTCGGGGCCCCAGCATTTT
TRBJ1-6	14	.	.	TRBV7-6	CASSLELYNSPLHF	TGTGCCAGCAGCTTAGAGTTGTACAATTCACCCCTCCACTTT
TRBJ1-6	14	.	.	TRBV4-1	CASSQVGRDSPLHF	TGCGCCAGCAGCCAAGTTGGACGGGATTCACCCCTCCACTTT